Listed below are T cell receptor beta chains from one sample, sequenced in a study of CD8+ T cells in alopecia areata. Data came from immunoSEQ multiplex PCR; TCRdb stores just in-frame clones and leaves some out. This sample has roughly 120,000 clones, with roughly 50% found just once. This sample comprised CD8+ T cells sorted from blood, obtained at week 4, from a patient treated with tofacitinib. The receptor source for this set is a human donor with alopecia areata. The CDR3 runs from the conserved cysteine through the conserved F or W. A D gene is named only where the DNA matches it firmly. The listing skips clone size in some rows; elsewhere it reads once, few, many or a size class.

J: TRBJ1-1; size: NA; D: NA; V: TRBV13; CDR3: CASSEEGNEAFF
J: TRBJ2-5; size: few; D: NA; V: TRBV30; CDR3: CAWRGLLMTQYF
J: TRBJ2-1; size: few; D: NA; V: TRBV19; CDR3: CASTDLVNEQFF
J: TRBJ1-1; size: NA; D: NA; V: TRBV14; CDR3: CASSQVNNPNTEAFF
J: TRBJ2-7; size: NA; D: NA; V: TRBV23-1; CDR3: CASSQSAAPDSYEQYF
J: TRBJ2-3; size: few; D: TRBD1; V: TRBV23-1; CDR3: CASSRSSDRGTDTQYF
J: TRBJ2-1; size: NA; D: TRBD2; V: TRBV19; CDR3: CATRLAGDYNEQFF
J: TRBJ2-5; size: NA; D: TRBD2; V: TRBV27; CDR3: CASSATGGIQETQYF
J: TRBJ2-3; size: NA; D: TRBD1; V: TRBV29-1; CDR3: CSAEDRGRLDTQYF
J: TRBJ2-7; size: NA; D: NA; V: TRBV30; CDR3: CAWSVGGSTYEQYF
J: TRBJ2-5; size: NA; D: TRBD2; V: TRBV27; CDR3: CASSLIASGNQETQYF
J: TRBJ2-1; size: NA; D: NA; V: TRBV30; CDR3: CAWSFGGELNEQFF
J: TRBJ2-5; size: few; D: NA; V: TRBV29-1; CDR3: CSVEKGPGETQTQYF
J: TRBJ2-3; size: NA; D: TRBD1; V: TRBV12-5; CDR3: CASGPPKGATGIPDTQYF
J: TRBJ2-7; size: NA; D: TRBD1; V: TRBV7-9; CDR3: CASRSAQGRKPYEQYF
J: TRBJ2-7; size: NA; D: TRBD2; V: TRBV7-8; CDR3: CASSPRGTGYEQYF
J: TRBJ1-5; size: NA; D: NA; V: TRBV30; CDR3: CAWSRGAGQPQHF
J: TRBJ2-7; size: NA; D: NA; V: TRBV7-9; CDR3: CASSLTSEQYF
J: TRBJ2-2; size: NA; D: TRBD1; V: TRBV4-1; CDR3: CASSQDASGGRTGELFF
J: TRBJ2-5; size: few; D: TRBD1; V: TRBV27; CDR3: CASSFGQGLYQETQYF
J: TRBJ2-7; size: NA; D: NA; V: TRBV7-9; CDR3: CASSLVGGNLYEQYF
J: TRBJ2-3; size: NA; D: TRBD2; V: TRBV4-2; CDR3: CASSQGGGAADTQYF
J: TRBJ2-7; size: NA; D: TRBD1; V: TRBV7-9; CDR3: CASSSVDPGQALYYEQYF
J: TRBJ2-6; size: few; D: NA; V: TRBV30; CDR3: CACPRGTGANVLTF
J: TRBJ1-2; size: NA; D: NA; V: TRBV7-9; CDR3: CASSLALQGSNYGYTF
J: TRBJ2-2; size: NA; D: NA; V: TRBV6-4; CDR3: CASSQWAGDTGELFF
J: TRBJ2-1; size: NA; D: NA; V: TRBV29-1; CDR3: CSVEGPRLATYNEQFF
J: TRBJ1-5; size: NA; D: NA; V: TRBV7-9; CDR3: CASTPWGAEGNQPQHF
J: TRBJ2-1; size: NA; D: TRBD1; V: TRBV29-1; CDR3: CSVLGPETGQVNEQFF
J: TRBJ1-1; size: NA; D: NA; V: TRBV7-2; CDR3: CASSLLPPGTEAFF
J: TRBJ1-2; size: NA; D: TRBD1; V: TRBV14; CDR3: CASSYGQGGGYTF
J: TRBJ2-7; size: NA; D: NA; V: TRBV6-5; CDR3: CASSYSRSYEQYF
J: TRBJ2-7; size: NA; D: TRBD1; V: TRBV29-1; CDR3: CSATGDGSYEQYF
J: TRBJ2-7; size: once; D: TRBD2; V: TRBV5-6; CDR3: CASSSPEGLAGDLYEQYF
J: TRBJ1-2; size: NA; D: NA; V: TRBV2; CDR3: CASSPRVYGNYGYTF
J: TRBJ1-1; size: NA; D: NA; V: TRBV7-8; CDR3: CASSQGVTLNTEAFF
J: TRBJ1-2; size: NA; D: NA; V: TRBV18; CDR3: CASSPNGGSTTYGYTF
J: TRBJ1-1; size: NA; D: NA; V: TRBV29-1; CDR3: CSVPPGGQPDTEAFF
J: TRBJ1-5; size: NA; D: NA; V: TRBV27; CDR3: CASSTDRNQPQHF
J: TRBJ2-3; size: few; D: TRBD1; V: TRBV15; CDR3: CATSGDRDADTQYF
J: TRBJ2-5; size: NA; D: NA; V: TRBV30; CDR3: CAWYGGTPSSWETQYF
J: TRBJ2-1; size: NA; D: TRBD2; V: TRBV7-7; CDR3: CASSPTSGGSNEQFF
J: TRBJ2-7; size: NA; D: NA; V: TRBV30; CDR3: CAWSSYRRQGEQYF
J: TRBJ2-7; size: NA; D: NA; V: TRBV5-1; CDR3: CASSLDGRRSYEQYF